A selection of T cell receptor beta chains follows, all from one sample in a study of blood T cell repertoires in COVID-19. Produced via immunoSEQ multiplex PCR; TCRdb's table is partial and in-frame only. The sample includes about 290,000 clones, around four fifths of them seen just once. The material sequenced was peripheral blood. The receptors were sampled from a woman between 50 and 59 years old with active or convalescent COVID-19. CDR3s leave out the opening cysteine and the closing phenylalanine or tryptophan. Fields, in order: V gene, J gene, CDR3 protein.

TRBV13	TRBJ1-3	ASSLRGGSGNTIY
TRBV15	TRBJ1-2	ATSGRQESSYGYT
TRBV5-4	TRBJ1-2	ASSLADSYGYT
TRBV12-3/TRBV12-4	TRBJ1-5	ASSTLTVQPQH
TRBV27	TRBJ1-1	ASSLNWGESTEAF
TRBV5-1	TRBJ1-4	ASSLGGLAREKLF
TRBV9	TRBJ1-1	ASSVAGGFTEAF
TRBV4-1	TRBJ1-6	ASSLQGRSPLH
TRBV2	TRBJ1-2	ASSEGRDGGYT
TRBV7-9	TRBJ1-5	ASSLGGNREFGRPQH
TRBV29-1	TRBJ2-3	SVESGASTDTQY
TRBV27	TRBJ2-1	ASSWGTENEQF
TRBV6-6	TRBJ1-2	ASSYSAGSNYGYT
TRBV7-9	TRBJ1-5	ASSPPGGSNQPQH
TRBV5-4	TRBJ1-6	ASSLRQGPSPLH
TRBV7-9	TRBJ2-1	ASSAGGFGNEQF
TRBV10-3	TRBJ2-5	AIRPGLAGSETQY
TRBV28	TRBJ1-6	AIENRGRNNSPLH